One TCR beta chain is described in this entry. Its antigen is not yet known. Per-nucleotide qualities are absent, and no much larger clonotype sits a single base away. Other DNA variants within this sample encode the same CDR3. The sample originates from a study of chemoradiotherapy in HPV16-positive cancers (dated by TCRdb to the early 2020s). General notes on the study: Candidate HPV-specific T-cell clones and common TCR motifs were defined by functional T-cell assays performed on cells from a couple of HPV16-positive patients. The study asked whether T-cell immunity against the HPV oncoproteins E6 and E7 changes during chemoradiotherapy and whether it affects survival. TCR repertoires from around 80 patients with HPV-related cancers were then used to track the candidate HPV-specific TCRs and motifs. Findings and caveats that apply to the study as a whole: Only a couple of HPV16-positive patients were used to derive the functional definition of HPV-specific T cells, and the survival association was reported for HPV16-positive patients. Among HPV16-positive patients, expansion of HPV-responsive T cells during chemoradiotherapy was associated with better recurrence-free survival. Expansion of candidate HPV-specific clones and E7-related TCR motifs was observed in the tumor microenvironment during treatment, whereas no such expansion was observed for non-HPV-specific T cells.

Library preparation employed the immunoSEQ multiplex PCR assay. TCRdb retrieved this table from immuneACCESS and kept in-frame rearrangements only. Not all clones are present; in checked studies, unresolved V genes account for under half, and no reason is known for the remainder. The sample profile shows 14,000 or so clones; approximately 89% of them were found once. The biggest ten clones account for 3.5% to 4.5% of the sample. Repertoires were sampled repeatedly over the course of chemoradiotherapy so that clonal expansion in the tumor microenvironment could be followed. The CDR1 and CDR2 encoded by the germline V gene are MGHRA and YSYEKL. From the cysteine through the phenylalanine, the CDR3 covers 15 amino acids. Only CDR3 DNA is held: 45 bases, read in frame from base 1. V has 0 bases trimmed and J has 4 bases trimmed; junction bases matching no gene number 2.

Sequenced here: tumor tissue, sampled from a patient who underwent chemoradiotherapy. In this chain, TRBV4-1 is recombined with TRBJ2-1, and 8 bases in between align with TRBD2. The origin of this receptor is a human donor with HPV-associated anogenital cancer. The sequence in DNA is TGCGCCAGCAGCCAAGATCAGCGGGGGTACAATGAGCAGTTCTTC. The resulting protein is CASSQDQRGYNEQFF.